This T cell receptor (beta chain) stems from a study of blood T cells in healthy people across ages. Primed by a sample-barcoded 5' primer and a J-beta primer mix, a second PCR proceeded for 7 to 11 cycles. TCRdb redid the calling of the 5' RACE reads with MiXCR, one entry per CDR3 protein. The sample lists roughly 1.4 million distinct CDR3 sequences, roughly 64% occurring once. Germline V gene data show CDR1 as SGHRS and CDR2 as YFSETQ. Between the trimmed V and J ends, which lost 2 bases and 0 bases, there was a span of 9 bases. The CDR3 contains 15 residues. The TCR sequence derives from a man aged 18 to 35 in good health. Sequencing was carried out using blood. The V call is TRBV5-1, the J call TRBJ2-1, with D unclear. DNA of the CDR3: TGCGCCAGCAGCTTCCCAGGCGACTCCTACAATGAGCAGTTCTTC. The encoded protein is CASSFPGDSYNEQFF.